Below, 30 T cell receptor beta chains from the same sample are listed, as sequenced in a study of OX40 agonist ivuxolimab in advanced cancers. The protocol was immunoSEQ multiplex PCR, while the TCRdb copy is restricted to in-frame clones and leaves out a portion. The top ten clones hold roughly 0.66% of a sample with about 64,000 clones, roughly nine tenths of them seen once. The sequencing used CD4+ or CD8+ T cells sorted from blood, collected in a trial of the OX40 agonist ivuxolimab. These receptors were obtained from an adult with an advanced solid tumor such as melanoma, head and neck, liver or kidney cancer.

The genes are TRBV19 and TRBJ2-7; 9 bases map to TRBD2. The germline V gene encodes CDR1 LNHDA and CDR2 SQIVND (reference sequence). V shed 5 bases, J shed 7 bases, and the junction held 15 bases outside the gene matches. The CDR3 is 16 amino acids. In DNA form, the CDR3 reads TGTGCCAGTAGTGACTCCGCAGGGACTAGCCCCTCAGAGCAGTACTTC. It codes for CASSDSAGTSPSEQYF.

The CDR3, as DNA: TGTGCCAGCAGCTTGGGACAGGGCGAGGAGACCCAGTACTTC. This translates into CASSLGQGEETQYF. V gene TRBV5-4 combines with J gene TRBJ2-5; 7 bases map to TRBD1. This CDR3 comprises 14 residues. The V gene end was trimmed by 0 bases and the J gene end by 5 bases; junction bases not matched to a gene: 4. Germline V gene lookup returns CDR1 SGHNT and CDR2 YYREEE (reference sequence).

CDR3 sequence (DNA): TGTGCCAGCAGCCAAGGGAGGGTGTCTGAGCAGTTCTTC. It yields the protein CASSQGRVSEQFF. The rearrangement joins TRBV14 to TRBJ2-1; the D gene is possibly TRBD2 (6 bases). Trimming cost V 1 base and J 9 bases, with 10 bases left between them. Germline lookup yields CDR1 SGHDN and CDR2 FVKESK. This CDR3 has 13 amino acids.

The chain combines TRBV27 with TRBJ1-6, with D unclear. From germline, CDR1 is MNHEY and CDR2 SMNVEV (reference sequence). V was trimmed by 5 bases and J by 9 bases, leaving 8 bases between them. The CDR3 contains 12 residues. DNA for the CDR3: TGTGCCAGCAGTACAGTTAGTTCACCCCTCCACTTT. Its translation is CASSTVSSPLHF.

CDR3 in amino acids: CASSYSPWSKLFF. The CDR3 DNA is TGTGCCAGCAGTTACTCGCCTTGGTCAAAACTGTTTTTT. The J gene is TRBJ1-4, the V gene TRBV6-5; unclear D gene. Trimming shortened V by 0 bases and J by 10 bases, and 9 bases separated the two germline ends. The CDR3 consists of 13 residues. The germline CDR1 and CDR2 sequences are MNHEY and SVGAGI.

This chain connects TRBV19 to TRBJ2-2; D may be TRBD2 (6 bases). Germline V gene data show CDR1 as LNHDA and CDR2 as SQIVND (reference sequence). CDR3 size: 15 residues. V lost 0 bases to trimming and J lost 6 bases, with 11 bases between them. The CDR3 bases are TGTGCCAGTAGTATAGAGGCTAGCGAATCCGGGGAGCTGTTTTTT. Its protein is CASSIEASESGELFF.

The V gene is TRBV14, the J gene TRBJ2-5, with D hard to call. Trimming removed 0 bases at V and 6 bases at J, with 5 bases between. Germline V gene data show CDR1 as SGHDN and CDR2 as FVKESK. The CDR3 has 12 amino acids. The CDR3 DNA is TGTGCCAGCAGCCAAGACTATCAGACCCAGTACTTC. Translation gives CASSQDYQTQYF.

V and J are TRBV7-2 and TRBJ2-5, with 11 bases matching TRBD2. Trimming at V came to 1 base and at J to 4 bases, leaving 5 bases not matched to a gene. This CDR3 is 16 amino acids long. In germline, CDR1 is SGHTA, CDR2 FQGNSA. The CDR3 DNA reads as TGTGCCAGCAGCTTAGAAGGGCTAGCGGGAGGAGAGACCCAGTACTTC. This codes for CASSLEGLAGGETQYF.

The CDR3 nucleotides read TGTGCCAGCAGCTCGGGGGGACAGGATCTTGAGCAGTTCTTC. Protein sequence: CASSSGGQDLEQFF. This sequence joins TRBV7-9 and TRBJ2-1; the D gene is possibly TRBD1 (8 bases). The CDR3 extends over 14 amino acids. V was clipped by 4 bases and J by 9 bases, with 16 bases between them. The germline gives CDR1 SEHNR, CDR2 FQNEAQ (reference sequence).

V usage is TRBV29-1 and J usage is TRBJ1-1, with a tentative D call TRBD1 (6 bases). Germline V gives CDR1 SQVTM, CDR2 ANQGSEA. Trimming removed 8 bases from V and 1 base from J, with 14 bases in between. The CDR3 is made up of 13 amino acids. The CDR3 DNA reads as TGCAGCTTCCGGGACACACCGAACACTGAAGCTTTCTTT. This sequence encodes CSFRDTPNTEAFF.

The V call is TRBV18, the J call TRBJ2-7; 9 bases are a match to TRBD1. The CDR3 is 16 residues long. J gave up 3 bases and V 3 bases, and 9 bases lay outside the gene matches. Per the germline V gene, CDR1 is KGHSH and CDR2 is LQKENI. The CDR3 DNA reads TGTGCCAGCTCACCGTTGAGGGACAGGGCCTTCTACGAGCAGTACTTC. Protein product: CASSPLRDRAFYEQYF.

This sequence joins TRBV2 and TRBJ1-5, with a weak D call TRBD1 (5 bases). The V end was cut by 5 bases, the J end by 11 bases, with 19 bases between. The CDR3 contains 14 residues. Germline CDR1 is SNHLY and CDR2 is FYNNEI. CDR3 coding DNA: TGTGCCAGCAGTCCCGACAGTACGCTCGCGGCCCAGCATTTT. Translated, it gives CASSPDSTLAAQHF.

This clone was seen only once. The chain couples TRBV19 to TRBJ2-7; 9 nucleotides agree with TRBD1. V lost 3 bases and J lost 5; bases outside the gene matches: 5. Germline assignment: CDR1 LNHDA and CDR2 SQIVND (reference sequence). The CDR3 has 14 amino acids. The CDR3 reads CASSIGQGRDEQYF. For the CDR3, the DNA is TGTGCCAGTAGTATCGGACAGGGGCGCGACGAGCAGTACTTC.

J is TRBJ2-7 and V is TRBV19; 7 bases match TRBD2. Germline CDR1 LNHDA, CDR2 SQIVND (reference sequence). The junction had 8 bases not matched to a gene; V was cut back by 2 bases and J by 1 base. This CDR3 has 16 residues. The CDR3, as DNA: TGTGCCAGTAGTATAAGCCCTAGCGGCCATTCCTACGAGCAGTACTTC. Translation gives CASSISPSGHSYEQYF.

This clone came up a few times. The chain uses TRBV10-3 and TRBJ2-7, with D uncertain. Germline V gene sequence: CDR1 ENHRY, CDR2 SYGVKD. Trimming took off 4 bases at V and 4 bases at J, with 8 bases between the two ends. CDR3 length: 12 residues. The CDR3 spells CAISVRGYEQYF. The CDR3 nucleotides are TGTGCCATCAGTGTACGAGGTTACGAGCAGTACTTC.

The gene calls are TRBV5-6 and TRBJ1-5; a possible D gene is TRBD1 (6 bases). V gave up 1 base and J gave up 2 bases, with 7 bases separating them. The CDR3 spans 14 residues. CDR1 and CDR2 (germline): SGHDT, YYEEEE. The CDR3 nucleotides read TGTGCCAGCAGCTTGACAGGGCGCAATCAGCCCCAGCATTTT. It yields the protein CASSLTGRNQPQHF. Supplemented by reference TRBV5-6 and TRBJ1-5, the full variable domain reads DAGVTQSPTHLIKTRGQQVTLRCSPKSGHDTVSWYQQALGQGPQFIFQYYEEEERQRGNFPDRFSGHQFPNYSSELNVNALLLGDSALYLCASSLTGRNQPQHFGDGTRLSIL.

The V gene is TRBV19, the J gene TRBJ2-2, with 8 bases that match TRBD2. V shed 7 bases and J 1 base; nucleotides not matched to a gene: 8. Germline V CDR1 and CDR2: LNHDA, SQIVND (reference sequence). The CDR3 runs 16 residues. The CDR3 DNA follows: TGTGCCAGTACTGTGGAGGCGGGGGGGAACACCGGGGAGCTGTTTTTT. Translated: CASTVEAGGNTGELFF.

This CDR3 reads CASQTGAYEQYF. The CDR3 DNA is TGTGCCAGCCAGACAGGAGCCTACGAGCAGTACTTC. The rearrangement joins TRBV2 to TRBJ2-7; a possible D gene is TRBD1 (6 bases). The CDR3 is 12 amino acids. CDR1 and CDR2 from the germline V gene are SNHLY and FYNNEI. The V and J ends lost 8 bases and 2 bases respectively, with 10 bases between them.

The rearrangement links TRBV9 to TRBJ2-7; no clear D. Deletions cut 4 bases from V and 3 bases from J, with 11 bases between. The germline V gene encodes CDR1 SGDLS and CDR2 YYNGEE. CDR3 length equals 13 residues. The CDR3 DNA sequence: TGTGCCAGCAGCAACTCCCAAGGCTACGAGCAGTACTTC. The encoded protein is CASSNSQGYEQYF.

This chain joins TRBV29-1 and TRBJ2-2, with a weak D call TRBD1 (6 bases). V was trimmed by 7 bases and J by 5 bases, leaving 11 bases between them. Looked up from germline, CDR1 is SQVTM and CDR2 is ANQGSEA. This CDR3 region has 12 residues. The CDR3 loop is CSALQGTGELFF. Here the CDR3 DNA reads TGCAGCGCCTTACAGGGTACCGGGGAGCTGTTTTTT.

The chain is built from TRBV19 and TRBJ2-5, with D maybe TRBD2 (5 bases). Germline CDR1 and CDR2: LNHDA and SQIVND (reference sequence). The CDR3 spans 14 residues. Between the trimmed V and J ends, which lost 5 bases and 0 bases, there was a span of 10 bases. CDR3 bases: TGTGCCAGTAGTGTACTCGGGAACCAAGAGACCCAGTACTTC. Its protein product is CASSVLGNQETQYF.

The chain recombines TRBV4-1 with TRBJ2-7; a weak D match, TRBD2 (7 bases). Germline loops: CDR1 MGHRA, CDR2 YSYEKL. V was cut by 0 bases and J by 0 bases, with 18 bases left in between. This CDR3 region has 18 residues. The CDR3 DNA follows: TGCGCCAGCAGCCAAGATGCCTGGGGGGGGGCCCTCTCCTACGAGCAGTACTTC. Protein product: CASSQDAWGGALSYEQYF.

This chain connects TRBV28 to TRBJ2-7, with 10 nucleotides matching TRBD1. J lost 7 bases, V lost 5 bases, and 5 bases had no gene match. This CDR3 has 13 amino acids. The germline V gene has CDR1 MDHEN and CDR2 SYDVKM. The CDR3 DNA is TGTGCCAGCAGTCGACAGGGGGCAGGGGAGCAGTACTTC. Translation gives CASSRQGAGEQYF.

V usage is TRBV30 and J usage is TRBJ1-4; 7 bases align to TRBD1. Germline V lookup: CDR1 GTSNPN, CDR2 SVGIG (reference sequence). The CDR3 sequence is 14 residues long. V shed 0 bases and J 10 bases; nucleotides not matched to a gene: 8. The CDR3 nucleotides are TGTGCCTGGAGTGTCCCGCAGGGGGATCGAAAACTGTTTTTT. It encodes CAWSVPQGDRKLFF.

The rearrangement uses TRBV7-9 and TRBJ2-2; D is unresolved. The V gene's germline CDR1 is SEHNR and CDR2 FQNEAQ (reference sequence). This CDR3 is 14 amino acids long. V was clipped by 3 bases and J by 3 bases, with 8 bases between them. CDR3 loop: CASSFSWDTGELFF. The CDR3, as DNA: TGTGCCAGCAGCTTTAGCTGGGACACCGGGGAGCTGTTTTTT.

This chain's CDR3 is CASSDGQGNTEAFF. For the CDR3, the DNA is TGTGCCAGCAGCGACGGGCAGGGGAACACTGAAGCTTTCTTT. The chain employs TRBV6-5 and TRBJ1-1, with D maybe TRBD1 (5 bases). The CDR3 spans 14 residues. Trimming took 6 bases from V and 1 from J, leaving 12 bases between them. Germline V gives CDR1 MNHEY, CDR2 SVGAGI.

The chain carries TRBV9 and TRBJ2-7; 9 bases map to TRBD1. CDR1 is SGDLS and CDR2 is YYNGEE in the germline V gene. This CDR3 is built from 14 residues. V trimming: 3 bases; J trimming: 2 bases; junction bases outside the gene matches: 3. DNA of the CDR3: TGTGCCAGCAGCGAACAGGGGGCGGCCTACGAGCAGTACTTC. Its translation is CASSEQGAAYEQYF.

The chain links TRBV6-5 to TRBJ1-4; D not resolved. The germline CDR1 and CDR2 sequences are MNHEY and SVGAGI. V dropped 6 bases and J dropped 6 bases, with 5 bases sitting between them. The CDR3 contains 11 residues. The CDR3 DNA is TGTGCCAGCAGCCTTTATGAAAAACTGTTTTTT. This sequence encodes CASSLYEKLFF.

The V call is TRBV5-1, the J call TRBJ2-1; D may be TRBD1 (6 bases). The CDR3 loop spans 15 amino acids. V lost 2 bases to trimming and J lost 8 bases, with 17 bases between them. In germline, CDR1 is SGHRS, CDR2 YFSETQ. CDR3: CASSFLTGPSDEQFF. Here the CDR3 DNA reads TGCGCCAGCAGCTTTTTGACAGGTCCTTCGGATGAGCAGTTCTTC.

The CDR3 DNA sequence: TGTGCCAGCTCACCCAATAGCGGGTCGGCGGTAGCCGGGGAGCTGTTTTTT. This encodes CASSPNSGSAVAGELFF. V and J are TRBV18 and TRBJ2-2; 7 positions match TRBD2. Per germline, CDR1 KGHSH and CDR2 LQKENI. V trimming: 3 bases; J trimming: 6 bases; junction bases outside the gene matches: 13. The length of the CDR3 is 17 residues.